A single sample is the source of the 8 T cell receptor beta chains below, sequenced in a study of blood T cell repertoires in COVID-19 (dated by TCRdb to the early 2020s). The library was generated by the immunoSEQ multiplex PCR assay. As stored in TCRdb, this immuneACCESS dataset retains in-frame rearrangements with V and J assigned. A fraction of the clones does not appear; measured against another copy, unresolved V genes explain less than half of the discrepancy, and the remainder lacks a known reason. Recorded for this sample are about 330,000 clones; roughly 86% of them occurred a single time. 5.3% of the sample goes to the ten largest clones. Sequencing input: PBMCs or T cells enriched from blood (not recorded which). These receptor sequences come from a woman aged 25 to 39 who had recovered from COVID-19.

This clone has just a few counts. This chain joins TRBV11-2 and TRBJ2-7; the match to TRBD2 covers 9 bases. This CDR3 has 15 residues. The trim removed 4 bases at V and 0 bases at J, leaving 4 bases unmatched. In germline, CDR1 is SGHAT, CDR2 FQNNGV. CDR3 sequence: CASSSERGVSYEQYF. As DNA, the CDR3 is TGTGCCAGCAGCTCAGAGCGGGGGGTCTCCTACGAGCAGTACTTC.

This clone was picked up a small number of times. The rearrangement links TRBV5-6 to TRBJ1-2; 9 nucleotides line up with TRBD1. CDR1 is SGHDT and CDR2 is YYEEEE in the germline V gene. V was clipped by 4 bases and J by 6 bases; unmatched bases: 16. The CDR3 runs to 17 residues. The CDR3 DNA sequence: TGTGCCAGCAGCCCGGGGGGGAACCCCGGGACAGGGCATGGCTACACCTTC. The encoded protein is CASSPGGNPGTGHGYTF.

V and J are TRBV5-1 and TRBJ1-1, with a possible D match to TRBD1 (6 bases). V lost 2 bases, J lost 1 base, and 9 bases lay in between. CDR1 is SGHRS and CDR2 is YFSETQ in the germline V gene. CDR3 length: 14 residues. CDR3 protein: CASSFGTKNTEAFF. The DNA for the CDR3 is TGCGCCAGCAGCTTTGGGACAAAGAACACTGAAGCTTTCTTT.

This sequence joins TRBV5-5 and TRBJ1-2; TRBD1 matches at 12 bases. The CDR3 extends over 15 amino acids. V lost 1 base, J lost 8 bases, and 6 bases stayed unmatched. The germline gives CDR1 SGHKS, CDR2 YYEKEE (reference sequence). Here the CDR3 DNA reads TGTGCCAGCAGCTTGTGGGGACAGGGGGCCGCAGGCTACACCTTC. As protein: CASSLWGQGAAGYTF.

The chain recombines TRBV5-1 with TRBJ2-1; 9 nucleotides line up with TRBD2. CDR1 and CDR2 from the germline V gene are SGHRS and YFSETQ. Trimming at V came to 3 bases and at J to 9 bases, leaving 13 bases not matched to a gene. CDR3 size: 16 residues. The CDR3 loop is CASSSLLAGPSTEQFF. CDR3 DNA: TGCGCCAGCAGCTCCCTGCTAGCGGGGCCTAGCACTGAGCAGTTCTTC.

The chain couples TRBV11-1 to TRBJ2-7, with 7 bases lining up with TRBD2. The CDR3 runs 15 residues. The germline gives CDR1 SGHAT, CDR2 FQDESV (reference sequence). Trimming removed 5 bases from V and 2 bases from J; junction bases left unmatched: 9. The CDR3 loop reads CASSLQLGGAYEQYF. The CDR3 DNA follows: TGTGCCAGCAGCCTACAGTTGGGGGGGGCCTACGAGCAGTACTTC.

The chain uses TRBV19 and TRBJ2-7, with 7 nucleotides matching TRBD1. In germline, CDR1 is LNHDA, CDR2 SQIVND (reference sequence). The CDR3 is made up of 15 amino acids. Germline trimming cut 6 bases from V and 3 bases from J; bases unmatched to any gene: 11. The DNA for the CDR3 is TGTGCCAGTAGCCCTACGATGGACAGGCGCTACGAGCAGTACTTC. This sequence encodes CASSPTMDRRYEQYF.

The V gene is TRBV11-2, the J gene TRBJ1-1; a possible D gene is TRBD1 (6 bases). This CDR3 comprises 13 residues. From germline, CDR1 is SGHAT and CDR2 FQNNGV. V was shortened by 5 bases and J by 11 bases, with 18 bases between the two germline ends. The CDR3 nucleotides read TGTGCCAGCAGCACATCATCTGTGGGGGCTGCTTTCTTT. Protein product: CASSTSSVGAAFF.